These 14 T cell receptor beta chains originate from one sample sequenced in a study of OX40 agonist ivuxolimab in advanced cancers. TCRdb's table, derived via immunoSEQ multiplex PCR, lists solely in-frame clones and lacks some. This table holds fewer than 30,000 clones, 85% to 90% found once. Material: CD4+ or CD8+ T cells sorted from blood, obtained in a trial of the OX40 agonist ivuxolimab. The receptors here all came from an adult with an advanced solid tumor such as melanoma, head and neck, liver or kidney cancer.

The V call is TRBV19, the J call TRBJ2-7, with 9 bases that match TRBD1. Germline CDR1 reads LNHDA; CDR2 reads SQIVND (reference sequence). Trimming cost V 5 bases and J 2 bases; bases outside gene matches: 7. This CDR3 comprises 15 residues. In nucleotides, the CDR3 is TGTGCCAGTAGTGCGACAGGGGGGGGAGCCTACGAGCAGTACTTC. Amino acids: CASSATGGGAYEQYF.

Points on this clone: Distinct nucleotide sequences in the sample also encode this CDR3. The chain employs TRBV7-9 and TRBJ2-7, with D maybe TRBD1 (5 bases). The CDR3 runs to 15 residues. The germline V gene has CDR1 SEHNR and CDR2 FQNEAQ (reference sequence). Trimming removed 0 bases from V and 5 bases from J, with 14 bases in between. The CDR3 DNA reads TGTGCCAGCAGCTTAGCGGGCAGGGTTCGACACGAGCAGTACTTC. As protein: CASSLAGRVRHEQYF.

The rearrangement links TRBV6-1 to TRBJ1-2; 10 bases match TRBD1. Trimming cost V 6 bases and J 4 bases; bases outside gene matches: 8. Per germline, CDR1 MNHNS and CDR2 SASEGT. This CDR3 contains 15 residues. CDR3 sequence (DNA): TGTGCCAGCAGGGCGGGACAGGGGCCGTCCTATGGCTACACCTTC. Amino acids: CASRAGQGPSYGYTF.

V usage is TRBV6-6 and J usage is TRBJ2-3; possible D gene TRBD2, 5 bases. The germline V gene has CDR1 MNHNY and CDR2 SVGAGI (reference sequence). The CDR3 covers 12 residues. Trimming took 2 bases from V and 12 from J, leaving 12 bases between them. The CDR3 nucleotides read TGTGCCAGCAGTTACGGACCTAGCACCCAGTATTTT. It yields the protein CASSYGPSTQYF.

The chain combines TRBV5-1 with TRBJ2-2; D gene uncertain. V lost 7 bases and J 0 bases, leaving 4 bases between the germline ends. This CDR3 comprises 12 residues. Germline lookup yields CDR1 SGHRS and CDR2 YFSETQ. The CDR3 is CASPTNTGELFF. The DNA of the CDR3 is TGCGCCAGCCCCACGAACACCGGGGAGCTGTTTTTT.

This clone was picked up a small number of times. The chain links TRBV25-1 to TRBJ1-5; weak D call: TRBD1 (6 bases). The germline V gene encodes CDR1 MGHDK and CDR2 SYGVNS. Trimming pared 3 bases from V and 7 bases from J, leaving 16 bases between. There are 15 residues in the CDR3. The CDR3 is CASSEGGPTPQPQHF. The CDR3 bases are TGTGCCAGCAGTGAGGGGGGGCCCACCCCCCAGCCCCAGCATTTT.

This clone was recorded a few times. The V and J genes are TRBV4-1 and TRBJ2-5; tentatively, D is TRBD1 or TRBD2 (5 bases each). V was cut by 4 bases and J by 8 bases, with 14 bases left in between. The CDR3 runs to 13 residues. The germline V gene encodes CDR1 MGHRA and CDR2 YSYEKL. The CDR3 sequence is CASSPSPGQTQYF. Here the CDR3 DNA reads TGCGCCAGCAGCCCCTCGCCGGGGCAAACCCAGTACTTC.

The sample holds one count of this clone. The rearrangement links TRBV7-7 to TRBJ2-1; 7 positions match TRBD2. The germline V gene encodes CDR1 SSHAT and CDR2 FNYEAQ (reference sequence). The CDR3 is 16 residues long. Trimming cost V 2 bases and J 0 bases; bases outside gene matches: 4. CDR3 sequence reads: CASSLSVAGSYNEQFF. As DNA, the CDR3 is TGTGCCAGCAGCTTATCCGTAGCGGGCTCCTACAATGAGCAGTTCTTC.

The chain carries TRBV7-9 and TRBJ2-5, with 8 bases that match TRBD1. Germline V lookup: CDR1 SEHNR, CDR2 FQNEAQ (reference sequence). The J segment lost 1 base and the V segment lost 5 bases, leaving 9 bases of the junction unmatched. This CDR3 region has 16 residues. The chain's CDR3 is CASSPRTGFFQETQYF. The CDR3 DNA reads TGTGCCAGCAGCCCAAGGACAGGGTTTTTCCAAGAGACCCAGTACTTC.

As regards this clone: The identical CDR3 is also encoded by other nucleotide sequences in the sample. This chain connects TRBV4-1 to TRBJ1-1; maybe TRBD1 (5 bases). From germline, CDR1 is MGHRA and CDR2 YSYEKL. Trimming cost V 0 bases and J 11 bases, with 16 bases left between them. The CDR3 runs to 14 residues. CDR3: CASSQDVGTDEAFF. In DNA form, the CDR3 reads TGCGCCAGCAGCCAAGATGTGGGGACGGATGAGGCTTTCTTT.

This rearrangement joins TRBV6-6 to TRBJ1-2; the D gene is possibly TRBD1 (5 bases). Trimming pared 6 bases from V and 2 bases from J, leaving 13 bases between. CDR3 length: 14 amino acids. In germline, CDR1 is MNHNY, CDR2 SVGAGI (reference sequence). DNA for the CDR3: TGTGCCAGCAGCCGGGGACGGGAAAACTATGGCTACACCTTC. Translation: CASSRGRENYGYTF.

This chain uses TRBV6-1 with TRBJ1-1; 7 positions agree with TRBD1. Per germline, CDR1 MNHNS and CDR2 SASEGT. Trimming removed 4 bases from V and 6 bases from J; junction bases left unmatched: 5. This CDR3 comprises 13 residues. In nucleotides, the CDR3 is TGTGCCAGCAGTGCGGGACAGCGCCCTGAAGCTTTCTTT. The encoded protein is CASSAGQRPEAFF.

The chain links TRBV27 to TRBJ2-7; a weak D match, TRBD2 (5 bases). Germline CDR1 reads MNHEY; CDR2 reads SMNVEV (reference sequence). Deletions cut 0 bases from V and 0 bases from J, with 9 bases between. This CDR3 spans 15 amino acids. The CDR3 spells CASSLSASHSYEQYF. The CDR3 coding sequence is TGTGCCAGCAGTTTATCTGCTAGCCACTCCTACGAGCAGTACTTC.

The V and J genes are TRBV28 and TRBJ1-1, with a possible D match to TRBD1 (6 bases). V gave up 5 bases and J gave up 0 bases, with 16 bases separating them. The CDR3 contains 16 residues. Germline loops: CDR1 MDHEN, CDR2 SYDVKM. This CDR3 is CASSLKPGAMNTEAFF. In DNA form, the CDR3 reads TGTGCCAGCAGTCTTAAACCAGGGGCAATGAACACTGAAGCTTTCTTT.